The 21 T cell receptor beta chains below come from one sample, sequenced in a study of control samples from healthy donors and cancer patients. Here immunoSEQ multiplex PCR was the method, and the copy in TCRdb shows in-frame clones only, minus some. The sample gives 150,000 to 200,000 clones, just over 90% of which show up once; roughly 1.3% is in the top ten. Sequencing was performed on blood. These receptor sequences come from a man younger than 45 in good health.

The chain carries TRBV7-8 and TRBJ2-1, with D possibly TRBD1 on 6 matching bases. Germline assignment: CDR1 SGHVS and CDR2 FQNEAQ. V lost 4 bases and J 4 bases, leaving 20 bases between the germline ends. This CDR3 is built from 17 residues. CDR3 in amino acids: CASSSRPGTKGYNEQFF. As DNA, the CDR3 is TGTGCCAGCAGCTCGCGGCCCGGGACAAAAGGTTACAATGAGCAGTTCTTC.

CDR3 bases: TGTGCCAGCCATGCTTCCGGGACAGTGGTCAACACCATATATTTT. Protein: CASHASGTVVNTIYF. J is TRBJ1-3 and V is TRBV28; 7 positions agree with TRBD1. This CDR3 spans 15 amino acids. CDR1 MDHEN and CDR2 SYDVKM come from the germline V gene. Germline trimming cut 8 bases from V and 7 bases from J; bases unmatched to any gene: 14.

This chain connects TRBV28 to TRBJ1-1; D is ambiguous. From germline, CDR1 is MDHEN and CDR2 SYDVKM. The CDR3 has 12 amino acids. Trimming left V 6 bases short and J 3 bases short, with 8 bases between. DNA for the CDR3: TGTGCCAGCAGGCGCGAGTACACTGAAGCTTTCTTT. Amino acids: CASRREYTEAFF. Based on the CDR3 plus reference TRBV28 and TRBJ1-1, the full variable domain is DVKVTQSSRYLVKRTGEKVFLECVQDMDHENMFWYRQDPGLGLRLIYFSYDVKMKEKGDIPEGYSVSREKKERFSLILESASTNQTSMYLCASRREYTEAFFGQGTRLTVV.

The chain uses TRBV2 and TRBJ2-1, with TRBD1 identical over 9 bases. This CDR3 contains 15 residues. Germline V lookup: CDR1 SNHLY, CDR2 FYNNEI. V lost 6 bases, J lost 4 bases, and 7 bases stayed unmatched. Written as DNA, the CDR3 is TGTGCCAGCAGGGGACAGGGAACGGTTTACAATGAGCAGTTCTTC. It translates to CASRGQGTVYNEQFF.

V and J are TRBV4-1 and TRBJ1-2; D is unresolved. The V and J ends lost 1 base and 6 bases respectively, with 12 bases between them. From germline, CDR1 is MGHRA and CDR2 YSYEKL. The CDR3 runs to 14 residues. The CDR3 region is CASSQVGPIHGYTF. CDR3 nucleotides: TGCGCCAGCAGCCAAGTAGGCCCAATTCATGGCTACACCTTC.

The chain employs TRBV6-5 and TRBJ2-5; a weak D match, TRBD1 (7 bases). Trimming stripped 5 bases from V and 5 bases from J, with 18 bases between. Per the germline V gene, CDR1 is MNHEY and CDR2 is SVGAGI. The CDR3 has 15 amino acids. The CDR3 here is CASSPGGTAPETQYF. CDR3 coding DNA: TGTGCCAGCAGTCCCGGCGGGACAGCGCCGGAGACCCAGTACTTC.

This chain links TRBV27 with TRBJ1-1; 8 bases agree with TRBD1. The V and J ends lost 5 bases and 10 bases, in that order; junction bases with no gene match: 6. The germline V gene encodes CDR1 MNHEY and CDR2 SMNVEV (reference sequence). CDR3 length: 12 amino acids. In DNA, the CDR3 is TGTGCCAGCAGTCCCAGGGGGCTGGGAGCTTTCTTT. It encodes CASSPRGLGAFF.

The J gene is TRBJ2-5, the V gene TRBV15; TRBD1 or TRBD2 may be the D gene (5 bases each). Germline CDR1 LNHNV, CDR2 YYDKDF (reference sequence). Trimming shortened V by 5 bases and J by 1 base, and 14 bases separated the two germline ends. The CDR3 has 15 residues. CDR3 bases: TGTGCCACCAGCTACGGGGCCACACCCCAAGAGACCCAGTACTTC. Translating gives CATSYGATPQETQYF.

The chain has TRBV10-3 and TRBJ2-7; 7 bases line up with TRBD2. CDR1 is ENHRY, CDR2 SYGVKD, per germline. The CDR3 consists of 15 residues. V lost 6 bases and J lost 7; bases outside the gene matches: 15. As DNA, the CDR3 is TGTGCCATCAGAAACAAGACTAGCCGAATGGGGGAGCAGTACTTC. It encodes CAIRNKTSRMGEQYF.

J is TRBJ2-5 and V is TRBV24-1; tentatively, D is TRBD1 (6 bases). This CDR3 has 11 residues. Germline lookup yields CDR1 KGHDR and CDR2 SFDVKD. The DNA for the CDR3 is TGTGCTTCCGGGACATCAGAGACCCAGTACTTC. Its translation is CASGTSETQYF.

This chain uses TRBV7-2 with TRBJ1-6; TRBD1 aligns across 11 bases. Trimming at V came to 3 bases and at J to 8 bases, leaving 6 bases not matched to a gene. Looked up from germline, CDR1 is SGHTA and CDR2 is FQGNSA. The CDR3 sequence is 16 residues long. The CDR3: CASSFGDRGGHSPLHF. CDR3 nucleotide sequence: TGTGCCAGCAGCTTCGGGGACAGGGGGGGGCATTCACCCCTCCACTTT.

The table lists this clone with a few counts. The gene calls are TRBV6-5 and TRBJ1-1; no clear D gene. Deletions cut 6 bases from V and 4 bases from J, with 12 bases between. This CDR3 comprises 13 residues. The germline V gene has CDR1 MNHEY and CDR2 SVGAGI. The CDR3 is CASSNGPGTEAFF. The CDR3 coding sequence is TGTGCCAGCAGCAATGGTCCGGGCACTGAAGCTTTCTTT.

The chain has TRBV4-3 and TRBJ2-7, with 9 nucleotides matching TRBD1. With V trimmed by 4 bases and J by 3 bases, 7 bases remained unmatched. Germline V CDR1 and CDR2: LGHNA, YSLEER. The CDR3 has 15 residues. The CDR3 bases are TGCGCCAGCAGCCTTACAATGACAGGGGGCTACGAGCAGTACTTC. This codes for CASSLTMTGGYEQYF.

The chain joins TRBV3-1 (or the pseudogene TRBV3-2) to TRBJ2-4, with 7 nucleotides matching TRBD2. There are 15 residues in the CDR3. Germline V lookup: CDR1 LGHDT, CDR2 YNNKEL (reference sequence). Trimming cost V 4 bases and J 7 bases; bases outside gene matches: 10. The CDR3, as DNA: TGTGCCAGCAGCCGCGGGGACGCGGGGGAGAACATTCAGTACTTC. Protein product: CASSRGDAGENIQYF.

This chain uses TRBV6-2 or TRBV6-3 with TRBJ1-1; D gene unclear. V gave up 2 bases and J gave up 4 bases, with 5 bases separating them. The CDR3 runs to 12 residues. CDR1 MNHEY and CDR2 SVGEGT come from the germline V gene. The CDR3 region is CASSYRATEAFF. The CDR3 bases are TGTGCCAGCAGTTACAGGGCCACTGAAGCTTTCTTT.

This clone was recorded once. This chain connects TRBV4-2 to TRBJ2-2, with D hard to call. The length of the CDR3 is 13 residues. Trimming removed 6 bases at V and 3 bases at J, with 8 bases between. Germline loops: CDR1 LGHNA, CDR2 YNFKEQ. The CDR3 is CASSPTDTGELFF. The CDR3 nucleotides are TGTGCCAGCAGTCCGACCGACACCGGGGAGCTGTTTTTT.

This chain joins TRBV7-9 and TRBJ2-1, with D possibly TRBD2 on 6 matching bases. Looked up from germline, CDR1 is SEHNR and CDR2 is FQNEAQ (reference sequence). With 3 bases removed from V and 5 bases from J, the gap between germline ends came to 14 bases. The CDR3 contains 15 residues. For the CDR3, the DNA is TGTGCCAGCAGCTTGGGCGGGAAAGGGCACAATGAGCAGTTCTTC. Residues: CASSLGGKGHNEQFF.

This chain joins TRBV2 and TRBJ2-5; D not certain. Trimming took off 4 bases at V and 2 bases at J, with 11 bases between the two ends. Germline CDR1 SNHLY, CDR2 FYNNEI. This CDR3 spans 14 amino acids. CDR3 DNA sequence: TGTGCCAGCAGTGCAGGCAGAAATCAAGAGACCCAGTACTTC. Translating gives CASSAGRNQETQYF. Filled out from reference TRBV2 and TRBJ2-5, the complete variable domain reads EPEVTQTPSHQVTQMGQEVILRCVPISNHLYFYWYRQILGQKVEFLVSFYNNEISEKSEIFDDQFSVERPDGSNFTLKIRSTKLEDSAMYFCASSAGRNQETQYFGPGTRLLVL.

The rearrangement uses TRBV29-1 and TRBJ1-4; no definite D call. The V end was cut by 4 bases, the J end by 7 bases, with 16 bases between. Germline V gives CDR1 SQVTM, CDR2 ANQGSEA. The CDR3 is made up of 14 amino acids. DNA for the CDR3: TGCAGCGTTGCGGAGGAGGTGTCGGTTGAAAAACTGTTTTTT. Protein product: CSVAEEVSVEKLFF.

The CDR3 reads CASSPRGNSGYEQYF. CDR3 sequence (DNA): TGTGCCAGCTCACCTAGAGGAAATAGCGGCTACGAGCAGTACTTC. The chain uses TRBV18 and TRBJ2-7; the D gene is possibly TRBD2 (6 bases). The CDR3 loop spans 15 amino acids. V dropped 3 bases and J dropped 3 bases, with 15 bases sitting between them. The germline V gene encodes CDR1 KGHSH and CDR2 LQKENI. Full variable domain (rest looked up from reference TRBV18 and TRBJ2-7): NAGVMQNPRHLVRRRGQEARLRCSPMKGHSHVYWYRQLPEEGLKFMVYLQKENIIDESGMPKERFSAEFPKEGPSILRIQQVVRGDSAAYFCASSPRGNSGYEQYFGPGTRLTVT.

The chain is built from TRBV29-1 and TRBJ1-1; 7 nucleotides match TRBD1. CDR3 length equals 12 residues. Germline V CDR1 and CDR2: SQVTM, ANQGSEA. J lost 4 bases, V lost 4 bases, and 3 bases had no gene match. The CDR3 nucleotides read TGCAGCGTTGGGGGACAGAGCACTGAAGCTTTCTTT. Translating it yields CSVGGQSTEAFF.